A selection of T cell receptor beta chains follows, all from one sample in a study of cytomegalovirus exposure and HLA in healthy donors. Measured with immunoSEQ multiplex PCR; TCRdb has only the in-frame clones, and not every one. The table has 35,000 or so clones, about four fifths seen once. The sequenced material came from PBMCs. The source is a woman aged 40-49 years in good health and CMV-seronegative. Each CDR3 is given with its conserved first and last residue. A D gene is named only where the DNA matches it firmly. Not every row has a clone size; where given, it reads once, few, many or a size class.

clone_size	d_call	j_call	v_call	cdr3_nt	cdr3_aa
.	.	TRBJ2-2	TRBV9	TGTGCCAGCAGCGTAAGGACAGTCGCGAACACCGGGGAGCTGTTTTTT	CASSVRTVANTGELFF
.	.	TRBJ1-6	TRBV6-5	TGTGCCAGCAGCGGGGGAAGCTATAATTCACCCCTCCACTTT	CASSGGSYNSPLHF
.	TRBD2	TRBJ2-1	TRBV4-1	TGCGCCAGCAGCCAAGTGGGGTCTAGCGGGGGCCGGGAGCAGTTCTTC	CASSQVGSSGGREQFF
.	TRBD1	TRBJ1-2	TRBV5-6	TGTGCCAGCAGCTCTACCGACAGGGTATGGGGCTACACCTTC	CASSSTDRVWGYTF
.	.	TRBJ1-1	TRBV5-1	TGCGCCAGCAGCTTGGACAGACCGAACACTGAAGCTTTCTTT	CASSLDRPNTEAFF
.	TRBD1	TRBJ1-2	TRBV7-9	TGTGCCAGCAGCTTCCGGGACAGGGGATATGGCTACACCTTC	CASSFRDRGYGYTF
.	TRBD1	TRBJ1-3	TRBV19	TGTGCCAGTAGTGCCGGACAGGCGGCAGGAAACACCATATATTTT	CASSAGQAAGNTIYF
once	.	TRBJ1-5	TRBV19	TGTGCCAGTAGGTCCCGGGATCTCCTCCCACTGGCCCAGCATTTT	CASRSRDLLPLAQHF
few	TRBD1	TRBJ1-1	TRBV18	TGTGCCAGCTCGACGGCAGGGGGCGCCGGGACTGAAGCTTTCTTT	CASSTAGGAGTEAFF
.	.	TRBJ2-7	TRBV6-1	TGTGCCAGCAGTGAAGAGGCGGGATCGAGCTCCTACGAGCAGTACTTC	CASSEEAGSSSYEQYF
.	.	TRBJ2-2	TRBV5-6	TGTGCCAGCAGCTGGGTTAGGACAGCGAACACCGGGGAGCTGTTTTTT	CASSWVRTANTGELFF
.	.	TRBJ2-5	TRBV4-1	TGCGCCAGCAGCCAAGTGGGAACAGGACAAGAGACCCAGTACTTC	CASSQVGTGQETQYF
.	TRBD2	TRBJ2-1	TRBV4-3	TGCGCCAGCAGCGTGACTAGCGGATCGATGACCAATGAGCAGTTCTTC	CASSVTSGSMTNEQFF
.	.	TRBJ2-3	TRBV5-1	TGCGCCAGCAGCTTGGGGGGACAAGGCACAGATACGCAGTATTTT	CASSLGGQGTDTQYF
.	.	TRBJ2-2	TRBV6-1	TGTGCCAGCAGTGAATTTACAGGGTGGACCGGGGAGCTGTTTTTT	CASSEFTGWTGELFF
.	TRBD1	TRBJ1-6	TRBV4-2	TGTGCCAGCAGCCAAGCGGACAGGGGCTCGTTTGCCCTCCACTTT	CASSQADRGSFALHF
.	.	TRBJ2-1	TRBV4-3	TGCGCCAGCAGCCAAGGTTCCCGCGGGACCAAAAAATCCTACAATGAGCAGTTCTTC	CASSQGSRGTKKSYNEQFF
.	.	TRBJ2-7	TRBV4-3	TGCGCCAGCAGCCAAATTGGCGGTCCGGGGGGCCACGAGCAGTACTTC	CASSQIGGPGGHEQYF
.	.	TRBJ2-1	TRBV6-5	TGTGCCAGCAGTTTCGACAGGCCATCCTACAATGAGCAGTTCTTC	CASSFDRPSYNEQFF
.	.	TRBJ2-5	TRBV28	TGTGCCAGCAGTTTCCAGACAGATTCGGGGACCCAGTACTTC	CASSFQTDSGTQYF
.	TRBD1	TRBJ1-5	TRBV7-8	TGTGCCAGCAGCATTAAGGGACAGCCCTATCAGCCCCAGCATTTT	CASSIKGQPYQPQHF
.	TRBD1	TRBJ2-7	TRBV6-1	TGTGCCAGCAGTGAAAGAAGTTTTAGGACAGGGGGCACGTACGAGCAGTACTTC	CASSERSFRTGGTYEQYF
.	.	TRBJ1-2	TRBV7-2	TGTGCCAGCAGCCCACACAGGGCTGGCTACACCTTC	CASSPHRAGYTF
.	TRBD1	TRBJ1-5	TRBV7-9	TGTGCCAGCAGCTTAGCCCTGGCAGGGGGTCGTAATCAGCCCCAGCATTTT	CASSLALAGGRNQPQHF
.	TRBD1	TRBJ1-1	TRBV4-2	TGTGCCAGCAGCCAACCGGGACAGGCGTACACTGAAGCTTTCTTT	CASSQPGQAYTEAFF
.	.	TRBJ1-3	TRBV18	TGTGCCAGCTCACCTCCACAGGGCCCCAAATATTTT	CASSPPQGPKYF
.	TRBD1	TRBJ1-2	TRBV4-2	TGTGCCAGCAGCCATCAAGGGACAGGGGACCTCTATGGCTACACCTTC	CASSHQGTGDLYGYTF
.	TRBD2	TRBJ2-1	TRBV27	TGTGCCAGCAGTCTGTTGACTAGCTCCCCTGAGCAGTTCTTC	CASSLLTSSPEQFF
.	TRBD2	TRBJ2-1	TRBV6-4	TGTGCCAGCAGTGACTCCCCTAGCGGGGGGAATGAGCAGTTCTTC	CASSDSPSGGNEQFF
once	.	TRBJ1-2	TRBV5-1	TGCGCCAGCAGGGATGCTCAGGCTAACTATGGCTACACCTTC	CASRDAQANYGYTF
.	.	TRBJ2-7	TRBV6-4	TGTGCCAGCAGCTCAGCCTACGAGCAGTACTTC	CASSSAYEQYF
once	.	TRBJ2-2	TRBV6-1	TGTGCCAGCAGTGAATTATTGGGGGCCGCCGGGGAGCTGTTTTTT	CASSELLGAAGELFF
.	.	TRBJ1-1	TRBV25-1	TGTGCCAGCAGTGTGGGGGGGGGTACTGAAGCTTTCTTT	CASSVGGGTEAFF
.	.	TRBJ1-1	TRBV18	TGTGCCAGCTCACCACGAGCCTCACCGAACACTGAAGCTTTCTTT	CASSPRASPNTEAFF
.	TRBD2	TRBJ2-3	TRBV28	TGTGCCAGCAGGGGCAGCGGGGGGCGCACAGATACGCAGTATTTT	CASRGSGGRTDTQYF
few	.	TRBJ1-1	TRBV6-5	TGTGCCAGCAGTCAACAGGGGAACACTGAAGCTTTCTTT	CASSQQGNTEAFF
.	.	TRBJ2-5	TRBV29-1	TGCAGCGCCCGAGGAGCACAGACCCAGTACTTC	CSARGAQTQYF
.	.	TRBJ1-2	TRBV20-1	TGCAGTGCTAGGGGGCTCTATGGCTACACCTTC	CSARGLYGYTF
.	.	TRBJ1-1	TRBV7-9	TGTGCCAGCAGCCGTATAAACACTGAAGCTTTCTTT	CASSRINTEAFF
.	TRBD1	TRBJ1-1	TRBV7-2	TGTGCCAGCAGCTACGACAGGGTCACTGAAGCTTTCTTT	CASSYDRVTEAFF